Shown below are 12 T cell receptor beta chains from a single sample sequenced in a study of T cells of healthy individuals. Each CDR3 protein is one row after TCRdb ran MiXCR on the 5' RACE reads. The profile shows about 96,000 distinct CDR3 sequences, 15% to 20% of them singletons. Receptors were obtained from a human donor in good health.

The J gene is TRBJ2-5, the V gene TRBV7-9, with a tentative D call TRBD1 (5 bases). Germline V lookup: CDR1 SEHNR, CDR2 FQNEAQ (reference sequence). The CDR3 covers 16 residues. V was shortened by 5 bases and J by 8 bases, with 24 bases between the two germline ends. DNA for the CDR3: TGTGCCAGCAGCACCTCCGCCGGCCAAGGGGTGAGAACCCAGTACTTC. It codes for CASSTSAGQGVRTQYF. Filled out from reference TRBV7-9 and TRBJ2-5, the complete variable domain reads DTGVSQNPRHKITKRGQNVTFRCDPISEHNRLYWYRQTLGQGPEFLTYFQNEAQLEKSRLLSDRFSAERPKGSFSTLEIQRTEQGDSAMYLCASSTSAGQGVRTQYFGPGTRLLVL.

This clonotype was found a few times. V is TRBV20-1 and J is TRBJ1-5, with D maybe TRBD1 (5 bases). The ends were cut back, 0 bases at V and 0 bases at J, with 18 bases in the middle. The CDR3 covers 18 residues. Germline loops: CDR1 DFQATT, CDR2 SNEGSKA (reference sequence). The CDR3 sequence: CSARDILDGGDSNQPQHF. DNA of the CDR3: TGCAGTGCTAGAGATATATTAGATGGGGGGGATAGCAATCAGCCCCAGCATTTT.

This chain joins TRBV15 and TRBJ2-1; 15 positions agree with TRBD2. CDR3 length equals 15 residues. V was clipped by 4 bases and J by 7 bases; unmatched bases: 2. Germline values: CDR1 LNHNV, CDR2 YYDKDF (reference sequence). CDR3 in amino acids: CATSTGLAGGNEQFF. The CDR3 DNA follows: TGTGCCACCAGCACTGGACTAGCGGGAGGGAATGAGCAGTTCTTC.

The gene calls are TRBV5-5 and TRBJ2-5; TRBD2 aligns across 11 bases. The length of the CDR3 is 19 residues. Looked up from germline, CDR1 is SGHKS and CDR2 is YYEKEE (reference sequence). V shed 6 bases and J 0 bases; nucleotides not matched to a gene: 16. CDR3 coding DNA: TGTGCCAGCACCACGGGTTCGGGACTAGCGGCCAAACACCAAGAGACCCAGTACTTC. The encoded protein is CASTTGSGLAAKHQETQYF.

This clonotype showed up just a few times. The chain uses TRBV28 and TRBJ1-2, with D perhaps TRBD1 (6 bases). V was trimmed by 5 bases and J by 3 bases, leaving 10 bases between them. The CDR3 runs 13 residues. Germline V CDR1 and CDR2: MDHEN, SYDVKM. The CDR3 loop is CASSRQDYYGYTF. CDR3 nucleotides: TGTGCCAGCAGTCGACAGGACTACTATGGCTACACCTTC.

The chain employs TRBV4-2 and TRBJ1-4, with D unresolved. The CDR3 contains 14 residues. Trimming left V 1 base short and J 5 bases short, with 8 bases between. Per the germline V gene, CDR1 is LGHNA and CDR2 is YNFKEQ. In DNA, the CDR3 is TGTGCCAGCAGCCAAGGAGGGAGCAATGAAAAACTGTTTTTT. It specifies CASSQGGSNEKLFF.

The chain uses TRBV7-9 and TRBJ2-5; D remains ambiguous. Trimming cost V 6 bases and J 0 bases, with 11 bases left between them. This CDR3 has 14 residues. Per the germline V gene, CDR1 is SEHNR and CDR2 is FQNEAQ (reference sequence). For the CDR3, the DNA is TGTGCCAGCAGGGGTCTGCCCCACCAAGAGACCCAGTACTTC. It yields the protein CASRGLPHQETQYF.

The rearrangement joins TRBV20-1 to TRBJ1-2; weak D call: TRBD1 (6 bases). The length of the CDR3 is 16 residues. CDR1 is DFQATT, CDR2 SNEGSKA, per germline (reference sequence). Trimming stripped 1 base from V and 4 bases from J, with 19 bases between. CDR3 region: CSARVYPGGAGYGYTF. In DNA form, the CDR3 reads TGCAGTGCTAGAGTTTACCCCGGGGGCGCCGGCTATGGCTACACCTTC.

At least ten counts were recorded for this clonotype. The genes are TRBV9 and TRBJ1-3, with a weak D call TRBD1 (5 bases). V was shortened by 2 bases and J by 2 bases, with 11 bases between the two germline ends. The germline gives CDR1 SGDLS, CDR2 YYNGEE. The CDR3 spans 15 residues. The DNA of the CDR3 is TGTGCCAGCAGCGTTTCCCAGGGTCCTGGAAACACCATATATTTT. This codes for CASSVSQGPGNTIYF.

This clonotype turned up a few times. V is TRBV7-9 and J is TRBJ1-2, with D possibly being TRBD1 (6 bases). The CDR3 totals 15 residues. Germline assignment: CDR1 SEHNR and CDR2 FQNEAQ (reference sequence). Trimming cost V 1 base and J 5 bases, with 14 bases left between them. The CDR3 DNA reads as TGTGCCAGCAGCTTAGGCCCCGGGACAAGATATGGCTACACCTTC. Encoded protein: CASSLGPGTRYGYTF.

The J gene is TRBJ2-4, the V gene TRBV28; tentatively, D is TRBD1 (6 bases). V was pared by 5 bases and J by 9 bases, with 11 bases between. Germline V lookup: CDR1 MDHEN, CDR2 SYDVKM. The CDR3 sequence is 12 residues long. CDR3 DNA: TGTGCCAGCAGTGAAACAGGGCGCATTCAGTACTTC. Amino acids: CASSETGRIQYF.

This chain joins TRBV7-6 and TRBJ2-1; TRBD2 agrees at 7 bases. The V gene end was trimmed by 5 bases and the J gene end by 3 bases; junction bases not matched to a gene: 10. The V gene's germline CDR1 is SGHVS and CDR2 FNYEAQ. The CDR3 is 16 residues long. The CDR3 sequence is CASSKDVGGFYNEQFF. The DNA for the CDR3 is TGTGCCAGCAGCAAAGACGTGGGAGGGTTCTACAATGAGCAGTTCTTC.